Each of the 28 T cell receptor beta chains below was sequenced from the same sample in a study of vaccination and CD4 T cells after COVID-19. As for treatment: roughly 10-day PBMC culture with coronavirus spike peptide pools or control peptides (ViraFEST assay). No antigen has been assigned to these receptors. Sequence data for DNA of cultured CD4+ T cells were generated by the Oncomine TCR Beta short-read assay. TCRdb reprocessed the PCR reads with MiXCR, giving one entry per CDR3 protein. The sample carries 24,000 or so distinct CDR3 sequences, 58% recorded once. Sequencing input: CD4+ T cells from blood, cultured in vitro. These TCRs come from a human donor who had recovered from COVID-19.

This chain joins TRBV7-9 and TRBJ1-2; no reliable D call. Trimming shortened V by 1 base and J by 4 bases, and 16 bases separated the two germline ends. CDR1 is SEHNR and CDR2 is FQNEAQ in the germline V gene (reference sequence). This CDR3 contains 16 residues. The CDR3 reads CASSLVSGLGGYGYTF. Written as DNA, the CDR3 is TGTGCCAGCAGCTTAGTCTCCGGTTTGGGCGGCTATGGCTACACCTTC.

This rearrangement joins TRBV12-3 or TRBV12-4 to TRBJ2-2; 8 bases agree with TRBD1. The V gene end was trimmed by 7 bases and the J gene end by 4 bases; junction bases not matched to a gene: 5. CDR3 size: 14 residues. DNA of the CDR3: TGTGCCAGCAACCAGGGGGCGGCCACCGGGGAGCTGTTTTTT. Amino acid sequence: CASNQGAATGELFF.

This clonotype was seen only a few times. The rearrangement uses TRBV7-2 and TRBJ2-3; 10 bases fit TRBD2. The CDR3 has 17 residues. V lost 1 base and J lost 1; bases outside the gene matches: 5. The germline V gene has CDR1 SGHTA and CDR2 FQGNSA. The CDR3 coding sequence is TGTGCCAGCAGCTTAGATAGAGCGGGAGGGGGCACAGATACGCAGTATTTT. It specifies CASSLDRAGGGTDTQYF.

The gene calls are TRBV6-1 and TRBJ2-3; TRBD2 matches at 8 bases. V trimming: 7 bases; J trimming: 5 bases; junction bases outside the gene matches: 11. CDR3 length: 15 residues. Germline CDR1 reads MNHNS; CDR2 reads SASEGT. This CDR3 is CASTENGGAKDTQYF. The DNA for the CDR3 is TGTGCCAGCACCGAAAACGGGGGGGCGAAAGATACGCAGTATTTT.

CDR3 sequence: CASSAQSDQPQHF. The CDR3 DNA sequence: TGTGCCAGCAGCGCACAATCGGATCAGCCCCAGCATTTT. The chain combines TRBV11-3 with TRBJ1-5; no clear D. The CDR3 has 13 residues. Trimming shortened V by 5 bases and J by 5 bases, and 10 bases separated the two germline ends. Germline-derived CDR1 and CDR2 are SGHNT and YENEEA.

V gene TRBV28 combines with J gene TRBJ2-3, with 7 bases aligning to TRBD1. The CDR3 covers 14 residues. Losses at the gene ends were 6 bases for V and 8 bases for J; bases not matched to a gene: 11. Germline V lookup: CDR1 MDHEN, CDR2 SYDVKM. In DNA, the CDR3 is TGTGCCAGCAGGCCGGGACAGAGTGGGGGTACGCAGTATTTT. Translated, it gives CASRPGQSGGTQYF.

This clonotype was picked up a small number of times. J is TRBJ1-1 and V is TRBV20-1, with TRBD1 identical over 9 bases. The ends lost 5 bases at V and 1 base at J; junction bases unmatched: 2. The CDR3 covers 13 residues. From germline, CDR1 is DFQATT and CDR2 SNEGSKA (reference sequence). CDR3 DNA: TGCAGTGCTCTGGACAGGGGGAACACTGAAGCTTTCTTT. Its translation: CSALDRGNTEAFF.

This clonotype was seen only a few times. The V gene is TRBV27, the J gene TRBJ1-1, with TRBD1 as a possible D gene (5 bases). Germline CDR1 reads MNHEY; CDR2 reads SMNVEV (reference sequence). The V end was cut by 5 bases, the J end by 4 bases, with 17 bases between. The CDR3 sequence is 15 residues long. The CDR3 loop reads CASSPPRGALTEAFF. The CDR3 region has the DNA TGTGCCAGCAGTCCGCCCCGAGGGGCGCTCACTGAAGCTTTCTTT.

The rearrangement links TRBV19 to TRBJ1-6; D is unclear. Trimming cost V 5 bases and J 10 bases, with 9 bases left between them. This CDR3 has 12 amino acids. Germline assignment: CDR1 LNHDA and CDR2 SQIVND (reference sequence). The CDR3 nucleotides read TGTGCCAGTAGTGACGGTGGGTCACCCCTCCACTTT. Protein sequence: CASSDGGSPLHF. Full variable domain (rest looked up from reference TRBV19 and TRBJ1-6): DGGITQSPKYLFRKEGQNVTLSCEQNLNHDAMYWYRQDPGQGLRLIYYSQIVNDFQKGDIAEGYSVSREKKESFPLTVTSAQKNPTAFYLCASSDGGSPLHFGNGTRLTVT.

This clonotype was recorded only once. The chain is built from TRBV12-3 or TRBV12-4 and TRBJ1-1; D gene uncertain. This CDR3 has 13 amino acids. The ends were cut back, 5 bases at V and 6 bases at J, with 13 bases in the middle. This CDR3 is CASSVTQRPEAFF. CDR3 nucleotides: TGTGCCAGCAGTGTTACACAGCGCCCTGAAGCTTTCTTT.

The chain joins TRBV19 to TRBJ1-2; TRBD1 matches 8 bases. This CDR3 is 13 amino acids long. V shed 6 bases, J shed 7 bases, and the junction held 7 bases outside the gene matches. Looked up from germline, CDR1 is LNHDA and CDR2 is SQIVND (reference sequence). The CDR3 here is CASSPDRARGYTF. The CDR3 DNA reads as TGTGCCAGTAGCCCGGACAGGGCGCGTGGCTACACCTTC.

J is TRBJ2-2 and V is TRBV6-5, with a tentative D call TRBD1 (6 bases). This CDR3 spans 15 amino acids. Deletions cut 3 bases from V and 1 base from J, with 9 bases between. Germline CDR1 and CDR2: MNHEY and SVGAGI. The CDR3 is CASSYGGQNTGELFF. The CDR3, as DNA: TGTGCCAGCAGTTATGGGGGACAGAACACCGGGGAGCTGTTTTTT.

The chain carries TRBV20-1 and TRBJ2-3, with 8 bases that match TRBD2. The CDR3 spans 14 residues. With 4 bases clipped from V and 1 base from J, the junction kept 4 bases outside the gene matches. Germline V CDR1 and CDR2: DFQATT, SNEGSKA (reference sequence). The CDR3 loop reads CSAIPGLGTDTQYF. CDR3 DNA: TGCAGTGCTATACCGGGACTAGGCACAGATACGCAGTATTTT.

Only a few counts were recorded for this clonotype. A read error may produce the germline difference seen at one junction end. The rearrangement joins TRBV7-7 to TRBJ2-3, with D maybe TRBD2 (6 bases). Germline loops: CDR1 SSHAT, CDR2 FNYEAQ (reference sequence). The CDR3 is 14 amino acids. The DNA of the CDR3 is TGTGCTAGCAGCTCCGGGACTAGCACAGATACGCAGTATTTT. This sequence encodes CASSSGTSTDTQYF.

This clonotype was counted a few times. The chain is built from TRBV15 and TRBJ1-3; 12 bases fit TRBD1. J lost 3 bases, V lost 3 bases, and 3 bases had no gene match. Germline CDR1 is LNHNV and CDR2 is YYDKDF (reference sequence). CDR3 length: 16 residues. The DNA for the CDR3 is TGTGCCACCAGCAGGGGACAGGGGGCGCATGGAAACACCATATATTTT. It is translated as CATSRGQGAHGNTIYF.

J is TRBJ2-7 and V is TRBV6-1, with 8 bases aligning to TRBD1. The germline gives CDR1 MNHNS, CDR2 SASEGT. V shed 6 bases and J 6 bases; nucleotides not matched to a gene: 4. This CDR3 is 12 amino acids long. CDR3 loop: CASRNRGFEQYF. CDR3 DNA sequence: TGTGCCAGCAGGAACAGGGGGTTCGAGCAGTACTTC.

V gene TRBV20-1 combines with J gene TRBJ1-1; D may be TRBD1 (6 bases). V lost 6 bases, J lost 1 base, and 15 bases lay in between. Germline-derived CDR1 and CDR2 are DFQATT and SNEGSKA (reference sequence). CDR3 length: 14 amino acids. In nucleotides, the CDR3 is TGCAGTGCCACGAGACAGGCCTCGAACACTGAAGCTTTCTTT. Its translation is CSATRQASNTEAFF.

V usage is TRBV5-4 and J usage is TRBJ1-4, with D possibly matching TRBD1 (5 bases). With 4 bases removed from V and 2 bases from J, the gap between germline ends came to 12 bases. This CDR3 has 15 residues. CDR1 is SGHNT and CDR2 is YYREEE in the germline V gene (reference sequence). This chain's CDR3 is CASSPGAGTNEKLFF. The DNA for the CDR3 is TGTGCCAGCAGCCCTGGGGCAGGGACTAATGAAAAACTGTTTTTT.

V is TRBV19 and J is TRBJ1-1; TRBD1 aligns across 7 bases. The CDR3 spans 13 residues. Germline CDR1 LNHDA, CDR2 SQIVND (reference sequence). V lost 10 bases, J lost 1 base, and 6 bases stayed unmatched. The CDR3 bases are TGTGCCACCCTCCGGACAGGGAACACTGAAGCTTTCTTT. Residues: CATLRTGNTEAFF. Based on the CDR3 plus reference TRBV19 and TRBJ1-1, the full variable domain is DGGITQSPKYLFRKEGQNVTLSCEQNLNHDAMYWYRQDPGQGLRLIYYSQIVNDFQKGDIAEGYSVSREKKESFPLTVTSAQKNPTAFYLCATLRTGNTEAFFGQGTRLTVV.

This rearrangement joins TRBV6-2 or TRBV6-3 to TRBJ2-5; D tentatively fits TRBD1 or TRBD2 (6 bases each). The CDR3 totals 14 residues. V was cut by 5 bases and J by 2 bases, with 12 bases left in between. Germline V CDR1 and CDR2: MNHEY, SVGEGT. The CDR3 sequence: CASSRGEFQETQYF. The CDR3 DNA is TGTGCCAGCAGTAGGGGGGAGTTTCAAGAGACCCAGTACTTC.

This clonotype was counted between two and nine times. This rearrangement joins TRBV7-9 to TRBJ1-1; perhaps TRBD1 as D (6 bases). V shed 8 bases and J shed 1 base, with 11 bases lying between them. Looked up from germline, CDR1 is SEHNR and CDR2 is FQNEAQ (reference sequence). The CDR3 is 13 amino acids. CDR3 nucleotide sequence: TGTGCCAGCGTCGCGACAGGGAACACTGAAGCTTTCTTT. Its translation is CASVATGNTEAFF.

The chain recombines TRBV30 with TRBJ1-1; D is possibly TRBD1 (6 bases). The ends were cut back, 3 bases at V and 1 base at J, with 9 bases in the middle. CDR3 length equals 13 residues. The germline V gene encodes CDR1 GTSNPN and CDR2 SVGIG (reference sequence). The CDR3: CAWRQGRNTEAFF. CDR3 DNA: TGTGCCTGGAGACAGGGAAGGAACACTGAAGCTTTCTTT. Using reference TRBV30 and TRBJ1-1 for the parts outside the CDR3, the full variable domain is SQTIHQWPATLVQPVGSPLSLECTVEGTSNPNLYWYRQAAGRGLQLLFYSVGIGQISSEVPQNLSASRPQDRQFILSSKKLLLSDSGFYLCAWRQGRNTEAFFGQGTRLTVV.

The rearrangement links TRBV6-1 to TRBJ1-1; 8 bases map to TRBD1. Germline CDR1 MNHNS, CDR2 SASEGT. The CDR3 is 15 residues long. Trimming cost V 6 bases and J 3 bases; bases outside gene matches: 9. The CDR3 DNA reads TGTGCCAGCAGCCTACTCAGGGGGCGGTACACTGAAGCTTTCTTT. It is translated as CASSLLRGRYTEAFF.

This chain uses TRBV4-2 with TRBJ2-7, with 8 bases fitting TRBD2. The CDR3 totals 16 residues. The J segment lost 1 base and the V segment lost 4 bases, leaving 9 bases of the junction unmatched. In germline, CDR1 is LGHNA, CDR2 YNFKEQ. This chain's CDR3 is CASSPRTSQTSYEQYF. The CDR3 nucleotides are TGTGCCAGCAGCCCAAGGACTAGCCAGACGTCCTACGAGCAGTACTTC.

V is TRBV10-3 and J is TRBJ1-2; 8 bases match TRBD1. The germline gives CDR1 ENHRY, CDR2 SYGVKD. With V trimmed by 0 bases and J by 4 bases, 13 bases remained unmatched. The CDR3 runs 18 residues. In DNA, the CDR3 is TGTGCCATCAGTGAGTCTTTCTTTAAGGACAGGGACCTCTATGGCTACACCTTC. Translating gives CAISESFFKDRDLYGYTF.

The CDR3 region has the DNA TGTGCCAGTAGTGCCCGGACAGGCACCGGGGAGCTGTTTTTT. Its translation: CASSARTGTGELFF. The chain is built from TRBV19 and TRBJ2-2, with 7 bases lining up with TRBD1. Germline CDR1 is LNHDA and CDR2 is SQIVND (reference sequence). After removal of 5 bases from V and 4 bases from J, the junction contained 4 bases not matched to a gene. The length of the CDR3 is 14 residues.

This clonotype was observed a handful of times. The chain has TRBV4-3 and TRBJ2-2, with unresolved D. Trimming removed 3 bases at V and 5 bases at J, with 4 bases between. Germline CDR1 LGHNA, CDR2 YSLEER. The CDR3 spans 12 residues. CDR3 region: CASSQPTGELFF. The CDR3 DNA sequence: TGCGCCAGCAGCCAGCCAACCGGGGAGCTGTTTTTT.

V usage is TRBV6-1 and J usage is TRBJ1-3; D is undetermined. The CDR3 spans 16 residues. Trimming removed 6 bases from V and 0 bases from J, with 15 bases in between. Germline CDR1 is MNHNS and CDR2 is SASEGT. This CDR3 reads CASRLGWRASGNTIYF. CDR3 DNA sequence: TGTGCCAGCAGACTAGGGTGGAGGGCCTCTGGAAACACCATATATTTT.